This T cell receptor (beta chain) was recorded in a study of CD8 T cells in Susac syndrome. Study as a whole: The sequenced Susac syndrome patients included six who had clinically active disease and eight or nine who were in remission. Patients with Susac syndrome were, at the time of blood collection, therapy-naive, maintained on corticosteroids, or maintained on intravenous immunoglobulin alone.

Between the trimmed V and J ends, which lost 8 bases and 2 bases, there was a span of 13 bases. Germline loops: CDR1 SEHNR, CDR2 FQNEAQ (reference sequence). The CDR3 has 13 amino acids. When the RNA was reverse transcribed, random hexamers were used with an input of about 0.5 to 1 ug. One entry per CDR3 protein, called by TCRdb with MiXCR from the immunoSEQ multiplex PCR reads. The data hold about 140,000 distinct CDR3 sequences, with 95% observed a single time. The sequencing sample was made of CD4+ T cells from PBMCs. The TCR sequence derives from a human donor with Susac syndrome. The chain employs TRBV7-9 and TRBJ2-7; no clear D gene. This chain's CDR3 is CASGKGTAYEQYF. CDR3 nucleotide sequence: TGTGCCAGCGGAAAGGGTACAGCCTACGAGCAGTACTTC. Combining the CDR3 with reference TRBV7-9 and TRBJ2-7 gives the whole variable domain DTGVSQNPRHKITKRGQNVTFRCDPISEHNRLYWYRQTLGQGPEFLTYFQNEAQLEKSRLLSDRFSAERPKGSFSTLEIQRTEQGDSAMYLCASGKGTAYEQYFGPGTRLTVT.